Following are 24 T cell receptor beta chains from one sample sequenced in a study of blood T cells in healthy people across ages. Alongside a J-beta primer mix, a sample-barcoded 5' primer served in a second PCR lasting about 7 to 11 cycles. TCRdb passed the 5' RACE reads through MiXCR, listing each CDR3 protein once. Here the sample spans some 1.5 million distinct CDR3 sequences, 25% to 30% being singletons. Sample: blood. All receptors come from a woman between 25 and 40 years old in good health.

The V gene is TRBV29-1, the J gene TRBJ2-1, with 10 bases matching TRBD2. The junction had 14 bases not matched to a gene; V was cut back by 3 bases and J by 6 bases. There are 17 residues in the CDR3. The germline gives CDR1 SQVTM, CDR2 ANQGSEA. In DNA, the CDR3 is TGCAGCGTTGACGGGCTAGCGGGAGTAGGAAGGAGCAATGAGCAGTTCTTC. This encodes CSVDGLAGVGRSNEQFF.

The CDR3 here is CASSQDREGAGGYTF. In DNA form, the CDR3 reads TGCGCCAGCAGCCAAGATAGGGAGGGGGCCGGTGGCTACACCTTC. The V call is TRBV4-1, the J call TRBJ1-2; 7 bases align to TRBD1. The length of the CDR3 is 15 residues. Losses at the gene ends were 0 bases for V and 7 bases for J; bases not matched to a gene: 8. The germline gives CDR1 MGHRA, CDR2 YSYEKL.

This clonotype was detected many times. This chain uses TRBV7-8 with TRBJ2-5; D may match TRBD1 or TRBD2 (5 bases each). This CDR3 is built from 14 residues. Germline CDR1 is SGHVS and CDR2 is FQNEAQ. The V end was cut by 5 bases, the J end by 2 bases, with 12 bases between. The CDR3 region is CASSRGTRQETQYF. As DNA, the CDR3 is TGTGCCAGCAGCCGAGGGACGCGGCAAGAGACCCAGTACTTC.

To note about this clonotype: This clone may be a read error of a much larger clone one base away. The chain couples TRBV27 to TRBJ1-4; 8 bases line up with TRBD1. CDR1 and CDR2 (germline): MNHEY, SMNVEV (reference sequence). CDR3 size: 13 residues. The CDR3 loop is CAGSGQGDEKLFF. The CDR3 region has the DNA TGTGCCGGCAGCGGACAGGGTGACGAAAAACTGTTTTTT.

This chain uses TRBV5-1 with TRBJ1-1; perhaps TRBD1 as D (6 bases). V was trimmed by 4 bases and J by 0 bases, leaving 13 bases between them. Germline CDR1 reads SGHRS; CDR2 reads YFSETQ. The CDR3 loop spans 15 amino acids. In DNA, the CDR3 is TGCGCCAGCAGCGGACGGGGACAACTGAACACTGAAGCTTTCTTT. This sequence encodes CASSGRGQLNTEAFF.

The V and J genes are TRBV10-3 and TRBJ1-2; no clear D gene. Trimming stripped 2 bases from V and 8 bases from J, with 9 bases between. Germline CDR1 ENHRY, CDR2 SYGVKD. The CDR3 extends over 12 amino acids. CDR3: CAISETSRGYTF. The DNA of the CDR3 is TGTGCCATCAGTGAGACGTCCCGGGGCTACACCTTC.

The V gene is TRBV7-6, the J gene TRBJ1-4; D perhaps matches TRBD1 (6 bases). Trimming shortened V by 5 bases and J by 10 bases, and 17 bases separated the two germline ends. In germline, CDR1 is SGHVS, CDR2 FNYEAQ. The CDR3 is 14 residues long. This CDR3 reads CASSQGTARAKLFF. The CDR3 DNA follows: TGTGCCAGCAGCCAGGGGACGGCCCGGGCAAAACTGTTTTTT.

As to this clonotype: This clone may be a read error of a much larger clone one base away. The J gene is TRBJ2-7, the V gene TRBV20-1, with D possibly being TRBD1 or TRBD2 (6 bases each). The CDR3 spans 14 residues. CDR1 DFQATT and CDR2 SNEGSKA come from the germline V gene (reference sequence). CDR3 amino acids: CCAPGAFPSYEQYF. DNA for the CDR3: TGCTGTGCACCGGGGGCTTTCCCCTCCTACGAGCAGTACTTC.

The chain recombines TRBV5-1 with TRBJ2-1; either TRBD1 or TRBD2 may supply D (5 bases each). The CDR3 has 15 amino acids. Per the germline V gene, CDR1 is SGHRS and CDR2 is YFSETQ. V gave up 4 bases and J gave up 8 bases, with 19 bases separating them. This CDR3 is CASSPGQGEVDEQFF. The CDR3 DNA reads TGCGCCAGCAGCCCGGGCCAGGGAGAGGTCGATGAGCAGTTCTTC. Together with reference TRBV5-1 and TRBJ2-1, the CDR3 gives the full variable domain: KAGVTQTPRYLIKTRGQQVTLSCSPISGHRSVSWYQQTPGQGLQFLFEYFSETQRNKGNFPGRFSGRQFSNSRSEMNVSTLELGDSALYLCASSPGQGEVDEQFFGPGTRLTVL.

The chain carries TRBV3-1 and TRBJ2-7, with 8 nucleotides matching TRBD1. CDR3 length: 15 residues. Trimming removed 3 bases from V and 5 bases from J; junction bases left unmatched: 9. Looked up from germline, CDR1 is LGHDT and CDR2 is YNNKEL (reference sequence). CDR3 residues: CASSHLRDRSNEQYF. The CDR3 DNA follows: TGTGCCAGCAGCCACCTCCGGGACAGGAGCAACGAGCAGTACTTC.

This chain connects TRBV9 to TRBJ1-3; D not certain. Germline values: CDR1 SGDLS, CDR2 YYNGEE. This CDR3 is built from 14 residues. Between the trimmed V and J ends, which lost 2 bases and 1 base, there was a span of 7 bases. The CDR3 reads CASSVVPSGNTIYF. CDR3 bases: TGTGCCAGCAGCGTGGTCCCTTCTGGAAACACCATATATTTT.

The genes are TRBV18 and TRBJ2-7, with 8 bases that match TRBD2. The CDR3 covers 15 residues. The trim removed 3 bases at V and 5 bases at J, leaving 9 bases unmatched. The V gene's germline CDR1 is KGHSH and CDR2 LQKENI. CDR3 DNA: TGTGCCAGCTCACCGAGCGGGGGTATCCTGGACGAGCAGTACTTC. This gives the protein CASSPSGGILDEQYF.

This clonotype showed up just a few times. The chain couples TRBV20-1 to TRBJ2-1, with a possible D match to TRBD2 (7 bases). In germline, CDR1 is DFQATT, CDR2 SNEGSKA (reference sequence). V lost 7 bases to trimming and J lost 9 bases, with 16 bases between them. CDR3 size: 12 residues. CDR3 sequence (DNA): TGCAGTGGAAACCTGGGGGGGCTTGAGCAGTTCTTC. Its protein product is CSGNLGGLEQFF.

This rearrangement joins TRBV7-8 to TRBJ2-4, with TRBD1 as a possible D gene (6 bases). This CDR3 has 15 amino acids. Deletions cut 1 base from V and 13 bases from J, with 20 bases between. Germline-derived CDR1 and CDR2 are SGHVS and FQNEAQ. This CDR3 reads CASSLDSGEWDEQYF. The CDR3 coding sequence is TGTGCCAGCAGCTTAGACTCAGGGGAGTGGGATGAGCAGTACTTC.

The table lists this clonotype with many counts. The chain is built from TRBV29-1 and TRBJ1-2, with 9 bases fitting TRBD1. This CDR3 is 20 amino acids long. Germline CDR1 reads SQVTM; CDR2 reads ANQGSEA. The V and J ends lost 4 bases and 4 bases, in that order; junction bases with no gene match: 25. The CDR3 region has the DNA TGCAGCGTTGTCCTCGACGGGACAGTTCGGGACAGGGTCGACGGCTATGGCTACACCTTC. Protein product: CSVVLDGTVRDRVDGYGYTF.

V is TRBV21-1 and J is TRBJ2-7. TRBV21-1 counts as a pseudogene. This CDR3 is built from 12 residues. CDR3 nucleotides: TGTGCTAGCCGAAAACCCTTTTACGAGCAGTACTTC. This encodes CASRKPFYEQYF.

This clonotype has only a few counts. The gene calls are TRBV9 and TRBJ1-2; D unclear. Germline CDR1 reads SGDLS; CDR2 reads YYNGEE. The CDR3 length is 16 residues. Trimming stripped 2 bases from V and 0 bases from J, with 14 bases between. In DNA form, the CDR3 reads TGTGCCAGCAGCGTTGAGGACGTCGGGACTAACTATGGCTACACCTTC. It translates to CASSVEDVGTNYGYTF.

V and J are TRBV5-1 and TRBJ1-2, with 7 bases aligning to TRBD1. The CDR3 consists of 14 residues. Germline CDR1 SGHRS, CDR2 YFSETQ. V shed 3 bases, J shed 3 bases, and the junction held 5 bases outside the gene matches. The CDR3 region is CASSYTGADYGYTF. For the CDR3, the DNA is TGCGCCAGCAGCTACACAGGGGCCGACTATGGCTACACCTTC.

The chain carries TRBV25-1 and TRBJ1-2; 8 bases are a match to TRBD1. The CDR3 runs 14 residues. Germline V gene data show CDR1 as MGHDK and CDR2 as SYGVNS. V dropped 3 bases and J dropped 4; count of bases not matched to a gene: 4. CDR3 region: CASSDDDRGYGYTF. CDR3 DNA sequence: TGTGCCAGCAGTGACGACGACAGGGGCTATGGCTACACCTTC.

The table lists this clonotype with many counts. The chain uses TRBV5-1 and TRBJ2-3; D uncertain. This CDR3 spans 12 amino acids. Germline V CDR1 and CDR2: SGHRS, YFSETQ. V lost 5 bases to trimming and J lost 4 bases, with 8 bases between them. CDR3: CASSWTSDTQYF. The CDR3 DNA is TGCGCCAGCAGTTGGACCTCAGATACGCAGTATTTT.

The chain links TRBV5-1 to TRBJ2-7; D uncertain. The V end lost 4 bases, the J end lost 9 bases, and 20 bases lay between the germline ends. Germline V gene sequence: CDR1 SGHRS, CDR2 YFSETQ. The CDR3 is 14 residues long. The CDR3 region is CASSPKGSPGVQYF. CDR3 nucleotide sequence: TGCGCCAGCAGCCCAAAAGGGTCGCCGGGTGTGCAGTACTTC. Filled out from reference TRBV5-1 and TRBJ2-7, the complete variable domain reads KAGVTQTPRYLIKTRGQQVTLSCSPISGHRSVSWYQQTPGQGLQFLFEYFSETQRNKGNFPGRFSGRQFSNSRSEMNVSTLELGDSALYLCASSPKGSPGVQYFGPGTRLTVT.

The rearrangement uses TRBV20-1 and TRBJ1-2, with D unresolved. The V gene's germline CDR1 is DFQATT and CDR2 SNEGSKA (reference sequence). This CDR3 comprises 12 residues. V lost 5 bases and J 2 bases, leaving 9 bases between the germline ends. CDR3 coding DNA: TGCAGTGCTGTCGACGGGAACTATGGCTACACCTTC. Amino acids: CSAVDGNYGYTF.

V gene TRBV7-9 combines with J gene TRBJ2-3; D is possibly TRBD2 (5 bases). Looked up from germline, CDR1 is SEHNR and CDR2 is FQNEAQ (reference sequence). The V and J ends lost 8 bases and 10 bases respectively, with 16 bases between them. This CDR3 comprises 12 residues. CDR3 in amino acids: CASSYPRTSQYF. Here the CDR3 DNA reads TGTGCCAGCTCCTACCCGAGGACTTCGCAGTATTTT.

The J gene is TRBJ2-7, the V gene TRBV6-2 or TRBV6-3, with a possible D match to TRBD2 (6 bases). The CDR3 covers 13 residues. CDR1 MNHEY and CDR2 SVGEGT come from the germline V gene. V lost 0 bases to trimming and J lost 9 bases, with 12 bases between them. The CDR3 sequence: CASSYSTGDGQYF. DNA of the CDR3: TGTGCCAGCAGTTACTCGACGGGGGACGGGCAGTACTTC.